This TCR beta chain was recorded in a study of T cells after somatic rescue of genetic block. Sequencing was performed with immunoSEQ multiplex PCR; in TCRdb, only in-frame clones are kept and a portion is missing. This table holds 100,000 to 120,000 clones, over 80% found once. CDR1 is SEHNR and CDR2 is FQNEAQ in the germline V gene (reference sequence). The V gene lost 2 bases and the J gene lost 3 bases, with 13 bases spanning the gap. The CDR3 is 15 amino acids. This clone has only one observation. The sequencing sample was made of peripheral blood mononuclear cells (PBMCs). V is TRBV7-9 and J is TRBJ1-2; no clear D. This TCR was recovered from a woman between 18 and 29 years old. CDR3 loop: CASSLSDVVDYGYTF. In DNA, the CDR3 is TGTGCCAGCAGCTTAAGCGACGTGGTGGACTATGGCTACACCTTC.